This T cell receptor (beta chain) was sequenced for a study of blood T cells in healthy people across ages. The study's findings and limits: With age, beta diversity per million T cells declined roughly linearly, significantly by 35 to 40.

Worth noting for this clonotype: Its specificity is not known.

Every donor gave roughly 9.2 milliliters of peripheral blood. Per sample, a minimum of 6 million PBMCs were isolated. Primed by a sample-barcoded 5' primer and a J-beta primer mix, a second PCR proceeded for 7 to 11 cycles. TCRdb independently ran MiXCR on the 5' RACE reads; one entry per CDR3 protein. This sample has about 2 million distinct CDR3 sequences, with 49% found just once. Sequenced: blood. The receptor comes from a woman in her forties in good health.

CDR3 region: CSVSLAGGAYEQYF. The CDR3 DNA is TGCAGCGTCAGTCTAGCGGGGGGGGCCTACGAGCAGTACTTC. The rearrangement links TRBV29-1 to TRBJ2-7; 12 bases agree with TRBD2. There are 14 residues in the CDR3. V shed 6 bases, J shed 2 bases, and the junction held 5 bases outside the gene matches. Per the germline V gene, CDR1 is SQVTM and CDR2 is ANQGSEA.